This T cell receptor beta chain was sequenced during a study of CD8 T cells in ankylosing spondylitis. Findings and limits, study-wide: Certain motif variants had earlier appeared in reactive arthritis synovial fluid and blood. Characteristic of ankylosing spondylitis blood, it appeared, was a TCR beta motif comprising roughly eight highly homologous variants. Enrichment of disease-linked clones was reportedly significant in matched ankylosing spondylitis synovial fluid.

As concerns this clonotype: Its antigen is currently unknown.

TCR beta libraries were made by quantitative 5'-RACE with molecular barcodes. MiXCR was run by TCRdb on the 5' RACE reads, yielding one entry per CDR3 protein. The table includes some 700,000 distinct CDR3 sequences, 15% to 20% detected once. CDR3 length equals 16 residues. Trimming left V 4 bases short and J 0 bases short, with 15 bases between. The germline V gene has CDR1 MDHEN and CDR2 SYDVKM. The V and J genes are TRBV28 and TRBJ1-1; perhaps TRBD1 as D (6 bases). This sequence originates from a male donor with ankylosing spondylitis. The sequenced material came from blood, either unsorted or a sorted T cell fraction (not recorded which). The CDR3 DNA reads TGTGCCAGCAGTTCCCCGACAGGAACCATGAACACTGAAGCTTTCTTT. As protein: CASSSPTGTMNTEAFF.